This T cell receptor beta chain was observed in a study of cytomegalovirus exposure and HLA in healthy donors. Study information: Earlier sequencing of 150 million to 200 million T cells yielded around 120 million unique TCR beta sequences. There were about 85 million unique TCRs (from HLA-typed donors) in an early data release.

Study-wide results and limits: Later findings reportedly placed an Asian-associated ancestry cluster below the roughly 700-donor mean for N-insertions. A later analysis linked a missense variant in DCLRE1C to the trimming of TCR beta V and J genes.

With 1 base clipped from V and 6 bases from J, the junction kept 5 bases outside the gene matches. CDR3 length: 15 amino acids. Looked up from germline, CDR1 is LNHNV and CDR2 is YYDKDF (reference sequence). Concerning this clone itself: Its specificity is unknown.

Primers for the PCR totalled 60 Vbeta and 13 Jbeta. The repertoire was sequenced with immunoSEQ multiplex PCR; TCRdb's copy has only in-frame clones and lacks some. The repertoire has roughly 180,000 clones, 82% of them found once; the top ten carry approximately 1.4%. The specimen sequenced was PBMCs. This sequence originates from a man aged 40-55 years in good health and CMV-seronegative. The V and J genes are TRBV15 and TRBJ2-3; 9 bases line up with TRBD1. CDR3 sequence reads: CATSRVGTGSDTQYF. Here the CDR3 DNA reads TGTGCCACCAGCAGAGTAGGGACAGGGTCCGATACGCAGTATTTT.